Listed here is a single T cell receptor (beta chain). What it binds is unknown. Each sample yielded at least 5.5 micrograms of PBMC total RNA. For the second PCR, which ran for roughly 6 to 12 cycles, a sample-barcoded 5' primer and a J-beta primer mix were used. Each CDR3 protein gets one entry after TCRdb re-called the 5' RACE reads with MiXCR. The table has roughly 700,000 distinct CDR3 sequences, around 45% seen once. CDR1 SGDLS and CDR2 YYNGEE come from the germline V gene. V lost 3 bases and J lost 4; bases outside the gene matches: 6. This CDR3 contains 15 residues. The data were taken from a study of blood T cells in healthy people across ages. The study's findings and limits: Estimated diversity across one million T cells was deemed an underestimate.

This chain uses TRBV9 with TRBJ1-1, with TRBD1 identical over 10 bases. Sequenced sample: blood. This clonotype was sampled from a woman between 55 and 75 years old in good health. The CDR3 sequence: CASSDPGQGSTEAFF. In DNA, the CDR3 is TGTGCCAGCAGCGACCCGGGACAGGGGAGCACTGAAGCTTTCTTT.